A selection of T cell receptor beta chains follows, all from one sample in a study of blood T cell repertoires in COVID-19. This table comes from immunoSEQ multiplex PCR, and its TCRdb copy is limited to in-frame clones, with some not included. The sample includes 130,000 to 150,000 clones, 70% to 90% of them seen just once. Sequencing was done on a sample of peripheral blood. The receptors were gathered from a woman aged 55 to 70 with COVID-19, enrolled during active disease. CDR3s include the opening cysteine and the closing phenylalanine or tryptophan. A D gene is named only where the DNA matches it firmly. Expanded clones are given a class, and other clones once, few, many or no size at all.

j_gene,v_gene,d_gene,abundance,CDR3nt,CDR3aa
TRBJ2-5,TRBV6-6,TRBD1,-,TGTGCCAGCAGTTACTCGACAGGGTACCAAGAGACCCAGTACTTC,CASSYSTGYQETQYF
TRBJ2-5,TRBV2,-,-,TGTGCCAGCACAGGAGGGAAAGAGACCCAGTACTTC,CASTGGKETQYF
TRBJ1-1,TRBV18,TRBD1,-,TGTGCCAGCTCACAACTTAAGGACAGGGCGAACACTGAAGCTTTCTTT,CASSQLKDRANTEAFF
TRBJ1-2,TRBV6-5,TRBD1,-,TGTGCCAGCAGGCCGACAGGGGTCTATGGCTACACCTTC,CASRPTGVYGYTF
TRBJ2-3,TRBV4-1,-,-,TGCGCCAGCAGCCAAGGGCAGAACACAGATACGCAGTATTTT,CASSQGQNTDTQYF
TRBJ1-3,TRBV7-9,TRBD1,-,TGTGCCAGCAGCGTAAGGACAGGGGCTTTCTCTGGAAACACCATATATTTT,CASSVRTGAFSGNTIYF
TRBJ2-1,TRBV6-2/TRBV6-3,TRBD2,-,TGTGCCAGCAGCTTCCTCGGGGGGGGCTCCAATGAGCAGTTCTTC,CASSFLGGGSNEQFF
TRBJ2-3,TRBV6-5,-,-,TGTGCCAGCAGTTACTCGCGCGCCAAACTCACAGATACGCAGTATTTT,CASSYSRAKLTDTQYF
TRBJ1-1,TRBV19,TRBD1,-,TGTGCCAGTAGTAGGACAGGGATGAGTAGGACTGAAGCTTTCTTT,CASSRTGMSRTEAFF
TRBJ2-3,TRBV5-5,-,-,TGTGCCAGCAGCTCCTGGGGCTCAGATACGCAGTATTTT,CASSSWGSDTQYF
TRBJ1-1,TRBV28,TRBD1,-,TGTGCCAGCAGTTTAACAGGGGGCAACACTGAAGCTTTCTTT,CASSLTGGNTEAFF
TRBJ2-1,TRBV7-3,TRBD2,-,TGTGCCAGCAGCTCGACGGGGGGAGTCTACAATGAGCAGTTCTTC,CASSSTGGVYNEQFF
TRBJ2-3,TRBV6-5,TRBD2,few,TGTGCCAGCAGTCTACTAGCGGATAACACAGATACGCAGTATTTT,CASSLLADNTDTQYF
TRBJ2-3,TRBV5-1,-,-,TGCGCCAGCAGCTTGGAGGGGGTAGGGGCAGATACGCAGTATTTT,CASSLEGVGADTQYF
TRBJ1-2,TRBV7-6,-,-,TGTGCCAGCAGCTTAGAGACAAGCATCGGCTACACCTTC,CASSLETSIGYTF
TRBJ1-2,TRBV7-2,-,-,TGTGCCAGCAGCTCGGCAGGCGGGATCCTCGATGGCTACACCTTC,CASSSAGGILDGYTF
TRBJ1-2,TRBV14,TRBD1,-,TGTGCCAGCAGCCCCTCTCAGGGGGGACAGCTTCTCTTTGGGTATGGCTACACCTTC,CASSPSQGGQLLFGYGYTF
TRBJ1-3,TRBV2,TRBD1,-,TGTGCCAGCAGAGGACAGGGCGCTGGAAACACCATATATTTT,CASRGQGAGNTIYF
TRBJ1-1,TRBV30,TRBD1,-,TGTGCCTGGAGCGGGGACAGACAGGGATACTCCCTCATGAACACTGAAGCTTTCTTT,CAWSGDRQGYSLMNTEAFF
TRBJ2-2,TRBV7-3,-,-,TGTGCCAGCAGCCCAACAGGGAACACCGGGGAGCTGTTTTTT,CASSPTGNTGELFF
TRBJ1-1,TRBV30,TRBD1,-,TGTGCCTGGAGGGGGATCGCCGGGACAGGGAACACTGAAGCTTTCTTT,CAWRGIAGTGNTEAFF
TRBJ2-5,TRBV30,-,-,TGTGCCTGGGTGGGGGGGCCGACGGAGACCCAGTACTTC,CAWVGGPTETQYF
TRBJ2-7,TRBV7-7,TRBD1,-,TGTGCTAGCAGCTCCGGAGGGCCGGGACAGGGCTCCTACGAGCAGTACTTC,CASSSGGPGQGSYEQYF
TRBJ1-5,TRBV6-5,TRBD1,-,TGTGCCAGCAGCCCGGGACAGGGTAGCAATCAGCCCCAGCATTTT,CASSPGQGSNQPQHF
TRBJ1-5,TRBV4-1,TRBD1,-,TGCGCCAGCAGCCTGACCGGGACAGGCTCATATCAGCCCCAGCATTTT,CASSLTGTGSYQPQHF
TRBJ1-5,TRBV5-1,TRBD1,-,TGCGCCAGCAGCTTTCGGACAGGGCCTATTAGCAATCAGCCCCAGCATTTT,CASSFRTGPISNQPQHF
TRBJ1-1,TRBV27,-,-,TGTGCCAGCAGTTTCAAATCTGACGGGGTCACTGAAGCTTTCTTT,CASSFKSDGVTEAFF
TRBJ1-2,TRBV19,-,-,TGTGCCAGCCCGCGTCGGGGGGGGGACTATGGCTACACCTTC,CASPRRGGDYGYTF
TRBJ1-1,TRBV14,-,-,TGTGCCAGCTCGACACTGGACACTGAAGCTTTCTTT,CASSTLDTEAFF
TRBJ2-7,TRBV2,-,-,TGTGCCAGCAGTGAGACCCGGGGGTACACCTACGAGCAGTACTTC,CASSETRGYTYEQYF
TRBJ2-1,TRBV6-1,TRBD2,-,TGTGCCAGCAGTGAAGAAAGGCCGCACGCGGGGGGGCTCAATGAGCAGTTCTTC,CASSEERPHAGGLNEQFF
TRBJ1-4,TRBV2,TRBD1,-,TGTGCCAGCTTGAGGGGGCGGGCTAATGAAAAACTGTTTTTT,CASLRGRANEKLFF
TRBJ2-2,TRBV5-1,TRBD1,-,TGCGCCAGCAGCTCCGGGACAGGGGGCACCGGGGAGCTGTTTTTT,CASSSGTGGTGELFF
TRBJ1-2,TRBV4-2,TRBD1,-,TGTGCCAGCAGCCTCCTACAGGGGGATGGCTACACCTTC,CASSLLQGDGYTF
TRBJ2-3,TRBV3-1/TRBV3-2,-,-,TGTGCCAGCAGCCACAAGTTGAATACCCGCGCGGCAGATACGCAGTATTTT,CASSHKLNTRAADTQYF
TRBJ2-7,TRBV4-1,TRBD1,-,TGCGCCAGCAGCCAAGAATCCGGGACAGGGTCCTACGAGCAGTACTTC,CASSQESGTGSYEQYF
TRBJ1-5,TRBV2,TRBD1,-,TGTGCCAGCAGGGACAGGGGGCGTCAGCCCCAGCATTTT,CASRDRGRQPQHF
TRBJ2-7,TRBV29-1,TRBD1,-,TGCAGCGTTGTGGAGGGGACAGGGGGCTACGAGCAGTACTTC,CSVVEGTGGYEQYF
TRBJ1-1,TRBV24-1,TRBD1,once,TGTGCCACCAGTGGGGACAGGAACACTGAAGCTTTCTTT,CATSGDRNTEAFF
TRBJ2-2,TRBV6-2/TRBV6-3,TRBD1,-,TGTGCCAGCAGTTATGCCCCCGAGACAGGGGGGTACACCGGGGAGCTGTTTTTT,CASSYAPETGGYTGELFF
TRBJ2-2,TRBV19,TRBD1,-,TGTGCCAGCCTGGACAGGGGCGGGATCGGGGAGCTGTTTTTT,CASLDRGGIGELFF
TRBJ2-3,TRBV3-1/TRBV3-2,TRBD2,-,TGTGCCAGCACTAGCGGGTTGGATTATTCCGATACGCAGTATTTT,CASTSGLDYSDTQYF
TRBJ2-7,TRBV27,TRBD2,-,TGTGCCAGCAGTCTGGTGGCGGGGGGTTCCTACGAGCAGTACTTC,CASSLVAGGSYEQYF
TRBJ2-5,TRBV1,-,-,TGCACCAGCAGCTACGGACAGACCCCGAACTTC,CTSSYGQTPNF
TRBJ1-5,TRBV18,TRBD1,-,TGTGCCAGCTCACCACTTCCAGGGGGGTTCCGAGGCGATCAGCCCCAGCATTTT,CASSPLPGGFRGDQPQHF
TRBJ1-5,TRBV4-2,-,-,TGTGCCAGCAGCCAAGAGGTACGGGGGGCCCTAAATCAGCCCCAGCATTTT,CASSQEVRGALNQPQHF